A selection of T cell receptor beta chains follows, all from one sample in a study of early T cells in non-severe SARS-CoV-2 infection. One entry per CDR3 protein results from TCRdb running MiXCR on the 5' RACE reads. The data hold 90,000 to 130,000 distinct CDR3 sequences, with around 13% observed a single time. Sequenced material: whole blood, taken at baseline. The source of these receptors is an adult who was a healthcare worker with PCR-confirmed SARS-CoV-2 infection or an uninfected control (not recorded which). Each CDR3 is given with its conserved first and last residue. Fields, in order: D gene, clone size, J gene, V gene, CDR3 DNA, CDR3 protein. D genes are given only for firm matches. Not all rows give a size; the values are once, few, many and, for expanded clones, a class.

d_call: -
clone_size: few
j_call: TRBJ2-5
v_call: TRBV5-1
cdr3_nt: TGCGCCAGCAGCCCCCAAGGGCCCCAAGAGACCCAGTACTTC
cdr3_aa: CASSPQGPQETQYF

d_call: TRBD1
clone_size: few
j_call: TRBJ2-6
v_call: TRBV6-1
cdr3_nt: TGTGCCAGCACGGGACAGGGGGCAACCGGGGCCAACGTCCTGACTTTC
cdr3_aa: CASTGQGATGANVLTF

d_call: -
clone_size: many
j_call: TRBJ2-1
v_call: TRBV6-5
cdr3_nt: TGTGCCAGCAGTTTAGGGGTGAGGCAGTTCTTC
cdr3_aa: CASSLGVRQFF

d_call: TRBD1
clone_size: -
j_call: TRBJ1-1
v_call: TRBV10-2
cdr3_nt: TGCGCCAGCACTGCTGGACAGGACTTGGAAGCTTTCTTT
cdr3_aa: CASTAGQDLEAFF

d_call: -
clone_size: few
j_call: TRBJ1-6
v_call: TRBV18
cdr3_nt: TGTGCCAGCTCACCACCGCAGGGAACGGCTAATTCACCCCTCCACTTT
cdr3_aa: CASSPPQGTANSPLHF

d_call: -
clone_size: few
j_call: TRBJ1-1
v_call: TRBV7-8
cdr3_nt: TGTGCCAGCAGCTTAGGAACCCGACAGAGGATGAACACTGAAGCTTTCTTT
cdr3_aa: CASSLGTRQRMNTEAFF

d_call: TRBD1
clone_size: -
j_call: TRBJ2-1
v_call: TRBV6-2/TRBV6-3
cdr3_nt: TGTGCCAGCAGTTACTCGATGACAGGGGCAAAATGGGACAATGAGCAGTTCTTC
cdr3_aa: CASSYSMTGAKWDNEQFF

d_call: TRBD1
clone_size: few
j_call: TRBJ1-1
v_call: TRBV2
cdr3_nt: TGTGCCAGCAGTGAGGGACAGATGAACACTGAAGCTTTCTTT
cdr3_aa: CASSEGQMNTEAFF

d_call: -
clone_size: -
j_call: TRBJ2-3
v_call: TRBV5-1
cdr3_nt: TGCGCCAGCAGGATAGGGTTGGCAGATACGCAGTATTTT
cdr3_aa: CASRIGLADTQYF

d_call: -
clone_size: -
j_call: TRBJ2-5
v_call: TRBV6-5
cdr3_nt: TGTGCCAGCAGTTACAATCAGCAAGAGACCCAGTACTTC
cdr3_aa: CASSYNQQETQYF

d_call: -
clone_size: few
j_call: TRBJ2-5
v_call: TRBV28
cdr3_nt: TGTGCCAGCCGAGGGGTTCGTGAGACCCAGTACTTC
cdr3_aa: CASRGVRETQYF

d_call: -
clone_size: -
j_call: TRBJ1-4
v_call: TRBV5-4
cdr3_nt: TGTGCCAGCAGCGCCGCGGGGGCCGAAAAACTGTTTTTT
cdr3_aa: CASSAAGAEKLFF

d_call: TRBD1
clone_size: few
j_call: TRBJ1-4
v_call: TRBV12-3/TRBV12-4
cdr3_nt: TGTGCCAGCAGTTTAACCATTCCGGGACAGGTCATGATTGGAAAACTGTTTTTT
cdr3_aa: CASSLTIPGQVMIGKLFF

d_call: -
clone_size: many
j_call: TRBJ1-1
v_call: TRBV25-1
cdr3_nt: TGTGCCAGCAGGCAAACAGGGAACACTGAAGCTTTCTTT
cdr3_aa: CASRQTGNTEAFF

d_call: TRBD1
clone_size: many
j_call: TRBJ1-3
v_call: TRBV5-4
cdr3_nt: TGTGCCGGGGGGACAGAATCTGGAAACACCATATATTTT
cdr3_aa: CAGGTESGNTIYF

d_call: -
clone_size: few
j_call: TRBJ1-1
v_call: TRBV2
cdr3_nt: TGTGCCAGCAGTGTATATGGAGGGTCGGGCACTGAAGCTTTCTTT
cdr3_aa: CASSVYGGSGTEAFF

d_call: -
clone_size: many
j_call: TRBJ2-1
v_call: TRBV29-1
cdr3_nt: TGCAGCGTTAAGGACTCGAGCTCCTACAATGAGCAGTTCTTC
cdr3_aa: CSVKDSSSYNEQFF

d_call: TRBD2
clone_size: many
j_call: TRBJ2-2
v_call: TRBV9
cdr3_nt: TGTGCCAGCAGCGTCGGACTAGCGGGAGGAAACACCGGGGAGCTGTTTTTT
cdr3_aa: CASSVGLAGGNTGELFF

d_call: TRBD1
clone_size: few
j_call: TRBJ2-5
v_call: TRBV20-1
cdr3_nt: TGCAGTGTCGATTCCGGACAGGGTATCCAAGAGACCCAGTACTTC
cdr3_aa: CSVDSGQGIQETQYF

d_call: -
clone_size: few
j_call: TRBJ2-2
v_call: TRBV24-1
cdr3_nt: TGTGCCACCAGTGACACACAGCACACCGGGGAGCTGTTTTTT
cdr3_aa: CATSDTQHTGELFF

d_call: TRBD2
clone_size: few
j_call: TRBJ2-1
v_call: TRBV6-4
cdr3_nt: TGTGCCAGCAGCCTACGGGGGGGAGAGCCAACCAATGAGCAGTTCTTC
cdr3_aa: CASSLRGGEPTNEQFF

d_call: TRBD2
clone_size: few
j_call: TRBJ2-2
v_call: TRBV5-1
cdr3_nt: TGCGCCAGCAGCTTGAAGCCAGCGGGGGGCCAAACCACCGGGGAGCTGTTTTTT
cdr3_aa: CASSLKPAGGQTTGELFF

d_call: -
clone_size: -
j_call: TRBJ1-6
v_call: TRBV20-1
cdr3_nt: TGCAGTGCTTCCGTCCCCGCCTTAACCCTCCACTTT
cdr3_aa: CSASVPALTLHF

d_call: -
clone_size: many
j_call: TRBJ2-5
v_call: TRBV6-1
cdr3_nt: TGTGCCAGCAGTGAATTTTCCCTAGAGACCCAGTACTTC
cdr3_aa: CASSEFSLETQYF

d_call: -
clone_size: many
j_call: TRBJ2-3
v_call: TRBV6-6
cdr3_nt: TGTGCCAGCAGTTACTCGATAGTTCCGGATACGCAGTATTTT
cdr3_aa: CASSYSIVPDTQYF

d_call: -
clone_size: few
j_call: TRBJ1-6
v_call: TRBV2
cdr3_nt: TGTGCCAGCGCAAAGTCGATTATAGCAGGGGATTCACCCCTCCACTTT
cdr3_aa: CASAKSIIAGDSPLHF

d_call: -
clone_size: few
j_call: TRBJ1-5
v_call: TRBV18
cdr3_nt: TGTGCCAGCTCACCCGACAGGAGCAATCAGCCCCAGCATTTT
cdr3_aa: CASSPDRSNQPQHF

d_call: -
clone_size: -
j_call: TRBJ2-5
v_call: TRBV6-6
cdr3_nt: TGTGCCAGCAGTTTACTTGTCCGGACACCCCAAGAGACCCAGTACTTC
cdr3_aa: CASSLLVRTPQETQYF

d_call: -
clone_size: -
j_call: TRBJ1-2
v_call: TRBV6-5
cdr3_nt: TGTGCCAGCAGTTACTTCCCGGGGATTGACTACACCTTC
cdr3_aa: CASSYFPGIDYTF

d_call: -
clone_size: -
j_call: TRBJ2-1
v_call: TRBV24-1
cdr3_nt: TGTGCCACCAGTGCTCCAGGGAACAATGAGCAGTTCTTC
cdr3_aa: CATSAPGNNEQFF

d_call: -
clone_size: few
j_call: TRBJ2-5
v_call: TRBV12-3/TRBV12-4
cdr3_nt: TGTGCCAGCAGTTTAGAGACTCCAAGCCAAGAGACCCAGTACTTC
cdr3_aa: CASSLETPSQETQYF

d_call: -
clone_size: many
j_call: TRBJ1-1
v_call: TRBV4-1
cdr3_nt: TGCGCCAGCAGCCCCAGGGTATACACTGAAGCTTTCTTT
cdr3_aa: CASSPRVYTEAFF

d_call: TRBD1
clone_size: -
j_call: TRBJ1-4
v_call: TRBV14
cdr3_nt: TGTGCCAGCAGCAACACCTATGGAGGGGGCATGAGTCCTAGAGAAAAACTGTTTTTT
cdr3_aa: CASSNTYGGGMSPREKLFF

d_call: -
clone_size: once
j_call: TRBJ1-6
v_call: TRBV4-2
cdr3_nt: TGTGCCAGCAGCCAAGAAGATGGCAGAGGATCACCCCTCCACTTT
cdr3_aa: CASSQEDGRGSPLHF

d_call: -
clone_size: -
j_call: TRBJ2-5
v_call: TRBV11-3
cdr3_nt: TGTGCCAGCAGCTTTGCAGGGCAAGAGACCCAGTACTTC
cdr3_aa: CASSFAGQETQYF

d_call: -
clone_size: -
j_call: TRBJ2-2
v_call: TRBV9
cdr3_nt: TGTGCCAGCAGCGTAGACAGCACGAACACCGGGGAGCTGTTTTTT
cdr3_aa: CASSVDSTNTGELFF

d_call: -
clone_size: many
j_call: TRBJ1-1
v_call: TRBV18
cdr3_nt: TGTGCCAGCTCACCACCGGGGCAGGGCCCTGAAGCTTTCTTT
cdr3_aa: CASSPPGQGPEAFF

d_call: -
clone_size: few
j_call: TRBJ2-3
v_call: TRBV18
cdr3_nt: TGTGCCAGCTCACCCAGGACTGGAACAGAAGATACGCAGTATTTT
cdr3_aa: CASSPRTGTEDTQYF

d_call: -
clone_size: -
j_call: TRBJ1-3
v_call: TRBV4-1
cdr3_nt: TGCGCCAGCAGCCAGGGGGAGACAGGTTCTGGAAACACCATATATTTT
cdr3_aa: CASSQGETGSGNTIYF

d_call: -
clone_size: few
j_call: TRBJ2-1
v_call: TRBV6-2/TRBV6-3
cdr3_nt: TGTGCCAGCAGTTACAGGGGGACTACCAGGATCCATGAGCAGTTCTTC
cdr3_aa: CASSYRGTTRIHEQFF

d_call: -
clone_size: many
j_call: TRBJ1-1
v_call: TRBV6-5
cdr3_nt: TGTGCCAGCACCGAAGACAGGAACACTGAAGCTTTCTTT
cdr3_aa: CASTEDRNTEAFF

d_call: -
clone_size: few
j_call: TRBJ2-6
v_call: TRBV28
cdr3_nt: TGTGCCAGCACGACTGGCTATGGGGCCAACGTCCTGACTTTC
cdr3_aa: CASTTGYGANVLTF

d_call: -
clone_size: few
j_call: TRBJ1-1
v_call: TRBV3-1
cdr3_nt: TGTGCCAGCAGCCAATCGCAGGTGGGATCCACTGAAGCTTTCTTT
cdr3_aa: CASSQSQVGSTEAFF

d_call: -
clone_size: few
j_call: TRBJ2-7
v_call: TRBV2
cdr3_nt: TGTGCCAGCAGTCAATACGGGACATCGTCCTACGAGCAGTACTTC
cdr3_aa: CASSQYGTSSYEQYF

d_call: -
clone_size: few
j_call: TRBJ1-4
v_call: TRBV12-3/TRBV12-4
cdr3_nt: TGTGCCAGCAGTGCCTATCGACAGTCAACTAATGAAAAACTGTTTTTT
cdr3_aa: CASSAYRQSTNEKLFF

d_call: -
clone_size: few
j_call: TRBJ1-1
v_call: TRBV6-5
cdr3_nt: TGTGCCAGCAGCGCTTGGCCGGGCGCTGAAGCTTTCTTT
cdr3_aa: CASSAWPGAEAFF

d_call: TRBD1
clone_size: few
j_call: TRBJ1-1
v_call: TRBV7-6
cdr3_nt: TGTGCCAGCAGCTTAGCCGACCCCCAGACAGGGTTAAACACTGAAGCTTTCTTT
cdr3_aa: CASSLADPQTGLNTEAFF

d_call: -
clone_size: -
j_call: TRBJ1-5
v_call: TRBV28
cdr3_nt: TGTGCCAGCAGTCTCGCGTCGGGGGCCGGCAATCAGCCCCAGCATTTT
cdr3_aa: CASSLASGAGNQPQHF

d_call: TRBD2
clone_size: -
j_call: TRBJ2-5
v_call: TRBV28
cdr3_nt: TGTGCCAGCACCTCCCGGGGGAGGGCCCCAGAGACCCAGTACTTC
cdr3_aa: CASTSRGRAPETQYF

d_call: -
clone_size: few
j_call: TRBJ1-4
v_call: TRBV9
cdr3_nt: TGTGCCAGCAGCGTAGGTCCATATAATGAAAAACTGTTTTTT
cdr3_aa: CASSVGPYNEKLFF

d_call: TRBD1
clone_size: -
j_call: TRBJ1-3
v_call: TRBV6-1
cdr3_nt: TGTGCCAGCAGTGCGCGCCCGGGACAGCTGAGCTCTGGAAACACCATATATTTT
cdr3_aa: CASSARPGQLSSGNTIYF

d_call: -
clone_size: few
j_call: TRBJ1-2
v_call: TRBV7-8
cdr3_nt: TGTGCCAGCACCAAGAAGATACAGGGAAATGGCTACACCTTC
cdr3_aa: CASTKKIQGNGYTF

d_call: -
clone_size: -
j_call: TRBJ1-2
v_call: TRBV5-1
cdr3_nt: TGCGCCAGCAGCTTGGAAGGGGCTTGGTATGGCTACACCTTC
cdr3_aa: CASSLEGAWYGYTF

d_call: -
clone_size: -
j_call: TRBJ1-6
v_call: TRBV14
cdr3_nt: TGTGCCAGCAGCCAAGCCCCTTCACCCCTCCATTTT
cdr3_aa: CASSQAPSPLHF

d_call: TRBD1
clone_size: -
j_call: TRBJ1-1
v_call: TRBV5-1
cdr3_nt: TGCGCCAGCAGCTTGGCCGGGACAGGGGACAAAGCTTTCTTT
cdr3_aa: CASSLAGTGDKAFF

d_call: -
clone_size: -
j_call: TRBJ2-1
v_call: TRBV2
cdr3_nt: TGTGCTAAGGGGTGGCGGGGCAGCTCCTACAATGAGCAGTTCTTC
cdr3_aa: CAKGWRGSSYNEQFF

d_call: -
clone_size: many
j_call: TRBJ1-5
v_call: TRBV18
cdr3_nt: TGTGCCAGCTCACCGCCGGGGGGTCGCAATCAGCCCCAGCATTTT
cdr3_aa: CASSPPGGRNQPQHF

d_call: -
clone_size: few
j_call: TRBJ2-3
v_call: TRBV7-2
cdr3_nt: TGTGCCAGCAGCTTAAATACGGTCTTTAGCACAGATACGCAGTATTTT
cdr3_aa: CASSLNTVFSTDTQYF

d_call: TRBD1
clone_size: few
j_call: TRBJ2-1
v_call: TRBV27
cdr3_nt: TGTGCCAGCAGTTTAAAACCCCACAGGGGCCGCTCCTACAATGAGCAGTTCTTC
cdr3_aa: CASSLKPHRGRSYNEQFF